Listed below are T cell receptor beta chains from one sample, sequenced in a study of T cells in Graves' hyperthyroidism and ophthalmopathy. TCRdb itself ran the multiplex PCR reads through MiXCR, one entry per CDR3 protein. The top ten hold roughly a third of the sample, which has 200,000 to 250,000 distinct CDR3 sequences, approximately 25% seen once. The sample consisted of blood. Receptor source: a woman aged 40 to 50 with Graves' ophthalmopathy. Each CDR3 is given with its conserved first and last residue. Fields, in order: V gene, J gene, D gene, clone size, CDR3 DNA, CDR3 protein. D genes are given only for firm matches. Some rows have no size entry. The others give once, few or many, or a class for an expanded clone.

v_call: TRBV12-3/TRBV12-4; j_call: TRBJ2-5; d_call: TRBD1; clone_size: many; cdr3_nt: TGTGCCAGCAGTTTAAGACAGGGGCAGCAAGAGACCCAGTACTTC; cdr3_aa: CASSLRQGQQETQYF
v_call: TRBV28; j_call: TRBJ2-3; d_call: NA; clone_size: many; cdr3_nt: TGTGCCAGCAGCCTTTATGGGGATACGCAGTATTTT; cdr3_aa: CASSLYGDTQYF
v_call: TRBV19; j_call: TRBJ2-5; d_call: NA; clone_size: many; cdr3_nt: TGTGCCAGTACCCACCAAGGGGATTCCGAGACCCAGTACTTC; cdr3_aa: CASTHQGDSETQYF
v_call: TRBV29-1; j_call: TRBJ2-7; d_call: TRBD1; clone_size: many; cdr3_nt: TGCAGCGTGGCCTCCCCGACAGGGTTGTACGAGCAGTACTTC; cdr3_aa: CSVASPTGLYEQYF
v_call: TRBV7-9; j_call: TRBJ2-7; d_call: TRBD2; clone_size: NA; cdr3_nt: TGTGCCAGCACCCCAACAGCTAGCGGGGGCTACGAGCAGTACTTC; cdr3_aa: CASTPTASGGYEQYF
v_call: TRBV12-3/TRBV12-4; j_call: TRBJ2-7; d_call: NA; clone_size: few; cdr3_nt: TGTGCCAGCAGTTTAGCGTCGAGCGAGCAGTACTTC; cdr3_aa: CASSLASSEQYF
v_call: TRBV28; j_call: TRBJ2-5; d_call: NA; clone_size: NA; cdr3_nt: TGTGCCAGCAGCCTTCCTAATTCTCGGACGGAGTTGTCCCAGTACTTC; cdr3_aa: CASSLPNSRTELSQYF
v_call: TRBV5-1; j_call: TRBJ1-3; d_call: NA; clone_size: many; cdr3_nt: TGCGCCAGCAGCTTGGATGACAGTTTAGGAAACACCATATATTTT; cdr3_aa: CASSLDDSLGNTIYF
v_call: TRBV2; j_call: TRBJ1-5; d_call: NA; clone_size: many; cdr3_nt: TGTGCCAGCAGTGACAGGAAGAGCAATCAGCCCCAGCATTTT; cdr3_aa: CASSDRKSNQPQHF
v_call: TRBV6-1; j_call: TRBJ1-5; d_call: NA; clone_size: NA; cdr3_nt: TGTGCCAGCAGTGAGGGGACACTTCAGCCCCAGCATTTT; cdr3_aa: CASSEGTLQPQHF
v_call: TRBV24-1; j_call: TRBJ1-2; d_call: NA; clone_size: NA; cdr3_nt: TGTGCCACCAGTGATGCGACCCCCATGGATGGCTACACCTTC; cdr3_aa: CATSDATPMDGYTF
v_call: TRBV6-2/TRBV6-3; j_call: TRBJ1-1; d_call: NA; clone_size: NA; cdr3_nt: TGTGCCAGCAGTCCTTACCCCGGCAACACTGAAGCTTTCTTT; cdr3_aa: CASSPYPGNTEAFF
v_call: TRBV28; j_call: TRBJ1-5; d_call: NA; clone_size: few; cdr3_nt: TGTGCCAGCAGTGACGCTCTAGGGGCGGGGAGGAGCAATCAGCCCCAGCATTTT; cdr3_aa: CASSDALGAGRSNQPQHF
v_call: TRBV5-6; j_call: TRBJ1-1; d_call: NA; clone_size: NA; cdr3_nt: TGTGCCAGCAGCTTGGGGACAGCTAACACCGAGGGCACTGAAGCTTTCTTT; cdr3_aa: CASSLGTANTEGTEAFF
v_call: TRBV19; j_call: TRBJ2-7; d_call: NA; clone_size: few; cdr3_nt: TGTGCCAGCCCTTTAGGGACGGCTTCCTACGAGCAGTACTTC; cdr3_aa: CASPLGTASYEQYF
v_call: TRBV5-1; j_call: TRBJ2-5; d_call: NA; clone_size: few; cdr3_nt: TGCGCCAGCAGCTTGGTTGTGGTAGGCCAAGAGACCCAGTACTTC; cdr3_aa: CASSLVVVGQETQYF
v_call: TRBV6-5; j_call: TRBJ2-7; d_call: NA; clone_size: many; cdr3_nt: TGTGCCAGCAGTTACTCGGACTCCTACGAGCAGTACTTC; cdr3_aa: CASSYSDSYEQYF
v_call: TRBV30; j_call: TRBJ2-7; d_call: NA; clone_size: many; cdr3_nt: TGTGCCTGGAGCTGGGGGGCCTACGAGCAGTACTTC; cdr3_aa: CAWSWGAYEQYF
v_call: TRBV12-3/TRBV12-4; j_call: TRBJ1-2; d_call: TRBD1; clone_size: NA; cdr3_nt: TGTGCCAGCACCTGGACGGGACAGGGGATCAACGGCTACACCTTC; cdr3_aa: CASTWTGQGINGYTF
v_call: TRBV12-5; j_call: TRBJ2-5; d_call: NA; clone_size: NA; cdr3_nt: TGTGCTAGTGGTTTCTACTTGGACACTGAAGAGACCCAGTACTTC; cdr3_aa: CASGFYLDTEETQYF
v_call: TRBV20-1; j_call: TRBJ2-7; d_call: TRBD2; clone_size: few; cdr3_nt: TGCAGTGCTAGGGGGACTAGCGACTACGAGCAGTACTTC; cdr3_aa: CSARGTSDYEQYF
v_call: TRBV24-1; j_call: TRBJ1-5; d_call: NA; clone_size: NA; cdr3_nt: TGTGCCACCAGTGATAAGGGACCGTTTAATCAGCCCCAGCATTTT; cdr3_aa: CATSDKGPFNQPQHF
v_call: TRBV24-1; j_call: TRBJ2-7; d_call: NA; clone_size: few; cdr3_nt: TGTGCCACCAGTGGGGGACTGGGGTCGTACGAGCAGTACTTC; cdr3_aa: CATSGGLGSYEQYF
v_call: TRBV20-1; j_call: TRBJ2-7; d_call: TRBD1; clone_size: many; cdr3_nt: TGCAGTGCCTCTGACAGGGGGTCTAGGGAGCAGTACTTC; cdr3_aa: CSASDRGSREQYF
v_call: TRBV10-3; j_call: TRBJ2-5; d_call: NA; clone_size: many; cdr3_nt: TGTGCCATCGGAGGATCAGGACTAGGACAGGAGACCCAGTACTTC; cdr3_aa: CAIGGSGLGQETQYF
v_call: TRBV28; j_call: TRBJ1-2; d_call: TRBD1; clone_size: NA; cdr3_nt: TGTGCCAGCAAACCCGGACAGGTCGACTATGGCTACACCTTC; cdr3_aa: CASKPGQVDYGYTF
v_call: TRBV24-1; j_call: TRBJ1-1; d_call: TRBD1; clone_size: NA; cdr3_nt: TGTGCCACCAGTGATACTAAGACAGGGGGGACTGAAGCTTTCTTT; cdr3_aa: CATSDTKTGGTEAFF
v_call: TRBV18; j_call: TRBJ2-4; d_call: TRBD2; clone_size: few; cdr3_nt: TGTGCCAGCTCACAACAGGGCGGGAGGGAAAACATTCAGTACTTC; cdr3_aa: CASSQQGGRENIQYF
v_call: TRBV29-1; j_call: TRBJ2-7; d_call: NA; clone_size: many; cdr3_nt: TGCAGCGTTGAAGATGCCAGGCAGGGGACCTACGAGCAGTACTTC; cdr3_aa: CSVEDARQGTYEQYF
v_call: TRBV6-5; j_call: TRBJ2-5; d_call: TRBD2; clone_size: once; cdr3_nt: TGTGCCAGCAGTTTCAGGACTAGCAGTTCAGAGACCCAGTACTTC; cdr3_aa: CASSFRTSSSETQYF
v_call: TRBV11-1; j_call: TRBJ2-7; d_call: TRBD1; clone_size: many; cdr3_nt: TGTGCCAGCAGCGTCCCGACCTCAGGGGGCCCTCACGAGCAGTACTTC; cdr3_aa: CASSVPTSGGPHEQYF
v_call: TRBV13; j_call: TRBJ2-6; d_call: NA; clone_size: many; cdr3_nt: TGTGCCAGCAGCCTTTCTGGGGCCAACGTCCTGACTTTC; cdr3_aa: CASSLSGANVLTF
v_call: TRBV18; j_call: TRBJ2-7; d_call: TRBD1; clone_size: many; cdr3_nt: TGTGCCAGCTCAGTCGACGCCCCCCCGGGACAGGGGTTCCACGAGCAGTACTTC; cdr3_aa: CASSVDAPPGQGFHEQYF
v_call: TRBV29-1; j_call: TRBJ2-5; d_call: TRBD2; clone_size: many; cdr3_nt: TGCAGCGTTGACGTGGCGGGAGCCGGGGAGACCCAGTACTTC; cdr3_aa: CSVDVAGAGETQYF
v_call: TRBV20-1; j_call: TRBJ2-2; d_call: TRBD2; clone_size: many; cdr3_nt: TGCAGTGCACCGAATAGCGGGAGGTCGAACACCGGGGAGCTGTTTTTT; cdr3_aa: CSAPNSGRSNTGELFF
v_call: TRBV29-1; j_call: TRBJ2-5; d_call: NA; clone_size: many; cdr3_nt: TGCAGCGTTGAAGGTGTGGGGGCGGTGGTTGGCGAGACCCAGTACTTC; cdr3_aa: CSVEGVGAVVGETQYF
v_call: TRBV6-5; j_call: TRBJ1-1; d_call: NA; clone_size: NA; cdr3_nt: TGTGCCAGCAGTTACTCAGGGCGCCGGAACACTGAAGCTTTCTTT; cdr3_aa: CASSYSGRRNTEAFF
v_call: TRBV28; j_call: TRBJ1-3; d_call: NA; clone_size: many; cdr3_nt: TGTGCCAGCAGTAGGACAGCTATCTCTGGAAACACCATATATTTT; cdr3_aa: CASSRTAISGNTIYF
v_call: TRBV4-1; j_call: TRBJ1-5; d_call: NA; clone_size: many; cdr3_nt: TGCGCCAGCAGCCAAGCAGGGCTCGATCAGCCCCAGCATTTT; cdr3_aa: CASSQAGLDQPQHF
v_call: TRBV19; j_call: TRBJ1-2; d_call: NA; clone_size: many; cdr3_nt: TGTGCCAGTAGTATAGCCGGAACTTATGGCTACACCTTC; cdr3_aa: CASSIAGTYGYTF
v_call: TRBV6-4; j_call: TRBJ2-7; d_call: NA; clone_size: NA; cdr3_nt: TGTGCCAGCAGTGAGGCACCGGACGAGCAGTACTTC; cdr3_aa: CASSEAPDEQYF
v_call: TRBV7-9; j_call: TRBJ2-7; d_call: TRBD2; clone_size: many; cdr3_nt: TGTGCCAGCAGCCTCGGAGGGACTAGCGGTTCCTACGAGCAGTACTTC; cdr3_aa: CASSLGGTSGSYEQYF
v_call: TRBV7-8; j_call: TRBJ1-5; d_call: NA; clone_size: NA; cdr3_nt: TGTGCCAGCAGCTTAGGCAACAGGGTAGACCAGCCCCAGCATTTT; cdr3_aa: CASSLGNRVDQPQHF
v_call: TRBV6-1; j_call: TRBJ2-7; d_call: NA; clone_size: many; cdr3_nt: TGTGCCAGCAGTCTCACCGGGACAAAAGAATACGAGCAGTACTTC; cdr3_aa: CASSLTGTKEYEQYF
v_call: TRBV11-1; j_call: TRBJ2-7; d_call: TRBD2; clone_size: many; cdr3_nt: TGTGCCAGCAGCCCAGAGACCGGGACTAGCGCGTCGTTCTACGAGCAGTACTTC; cdr3_aa: CASSPETGTSASFYEQYF
v_call: TRBV27; j_call: TRBJ1-1; d_call: NA; clone_size: many; cdr3_nt: TGTGCCAGCAGCCCTTTAACTCTTACTGAAGCTTTCTTT; cdr3_aa: CASSPLTLTEAFF
v_call: TRBV6-1; j_call: TRBJ1-3; d_call: NA; clone_size: many; cdr3_nt: TGTGCCAGCAACCAGCAATTCTCTGGAAACACCATATATTTT; cdr3_aa: CASNQQFSGNTIYF